This TCR beta chain was obtained from a study of T cell responses to AZD1222 COVID-19 vaccine. Trimming took off 3 bases at V and 7 bases at J, with 25 bases between the two ends. Per germline, CDR1 LNHDA and CDR2 SQIVND (reference sequence). The CDR3 length is 18 residues. The protocol was immunoSEQ multiplex PCR, while the TCRdb copy is restricted to in-frame clones and leaves out a portion. The sample records about 150,000 clones, 84% being singletons. The TCR was taken from an adult in good health. The sequencing used peripheral blood, collected on day 0 of AZD1222 vaccination. J is TRBJ1-5 and V is TRBV19, with no clear D. CDR3 sequence: CASSIGLSEPLVEQPQHF. The CDR3 DNA is TGTGCCAGTAGTATTGGCTTGTCTGAACCCCTCGTGGAACAGCCCCAGCATTTT.